This T cell receptor (beta chain) emerged from a study of OX40 agonist ivuxolimab in advanced cancers. Study-wide background: Participants averaged approximately 65 years of age (range 23 to 79) and were around 83% male.

Study-level findings and limits: Relative to CD4+, CD8+ T cells held more expanded clones on average. The authors also found low normalized T-cell clonal expansion in some nonresponders.

Using immunoSEQ multiplex PCR, the repertoire was profiled, and TCRdb retains in-frame clones only, with some absent. The sample holds tens of thousands of clones; 65% to 90% are singletons and the top ten take around 2.9%. Germline V gene sequence: CDR1 SGHVS, CDR2 FQNEAQ. The trim removed 3 bases at V and 5 bases at J, leaving 11 bases unmatched. This CDR3 has 17 residues. For this clone: Its antigen is not known.

V is TRBV7-8 and J is TRBJ1-5; TRBD1 aligns across 9 bases. The source of this sequence is an adult with an advanced solid tumor such as melanoma, head and neck, liver or kidney cancer. This material consisted of CD4+ or CD8+ T cells sorted from blood, taken in a trial of the OX40 agonist ivuxolimab. The DNA of the CDR3 is TGTGCCAGCAGCTTCGGGCGGGACAGGGTCCGATATCAGCCCCAGCATTTT. Translation gives CASSFGRDRVRYQPQHF.